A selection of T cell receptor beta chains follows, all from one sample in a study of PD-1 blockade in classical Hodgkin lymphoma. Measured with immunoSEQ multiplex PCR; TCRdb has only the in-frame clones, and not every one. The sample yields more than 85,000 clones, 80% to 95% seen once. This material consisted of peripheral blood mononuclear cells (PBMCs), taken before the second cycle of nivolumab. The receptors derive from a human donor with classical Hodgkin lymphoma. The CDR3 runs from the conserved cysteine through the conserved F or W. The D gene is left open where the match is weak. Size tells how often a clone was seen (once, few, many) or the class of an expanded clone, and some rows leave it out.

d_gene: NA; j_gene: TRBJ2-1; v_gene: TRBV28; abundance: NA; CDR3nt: TGTGCCAGCAGTCACCGGGCTACGCTTTACAATGAGCAGTTCTTC; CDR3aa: CASSHRATLYNEQFF
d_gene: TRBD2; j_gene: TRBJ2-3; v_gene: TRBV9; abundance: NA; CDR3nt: TGTGCCAGCAGCGAAAACGAGCGGGAGGGAATCACAGATACGCAGTATTTT; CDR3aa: CASSENEREGITDTQYF
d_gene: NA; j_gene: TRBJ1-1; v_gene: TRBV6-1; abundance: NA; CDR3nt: TGTGCCGTCCCGAACACTGAAGCTTTCTTT; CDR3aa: CAVPNTEAFF
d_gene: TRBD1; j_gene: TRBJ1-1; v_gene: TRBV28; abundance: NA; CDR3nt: TGTGCCAGCAGTTTAGAGACAGGGGCCTTCACTGAAGCTTTCTTT; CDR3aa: CASSLETGAFTEAFF
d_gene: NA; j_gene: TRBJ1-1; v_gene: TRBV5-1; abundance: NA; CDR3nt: TGCGCCAGCAGCTTGGTAACAGAAAACACTGAAGCTTTCTTT; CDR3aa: CASSLVTENTEAFF
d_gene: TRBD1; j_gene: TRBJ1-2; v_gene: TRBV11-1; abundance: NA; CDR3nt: TGTGCCAGCAGCTCGGGACAGCGGGAGCACTATGGCTACACCTTC; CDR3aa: CASSSGQREHYGYTF
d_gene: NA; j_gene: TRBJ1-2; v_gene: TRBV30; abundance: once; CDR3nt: TGTGCCGCAGATCAGGGCTATGGCTACACCTTC; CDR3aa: CAADQGYGYTF
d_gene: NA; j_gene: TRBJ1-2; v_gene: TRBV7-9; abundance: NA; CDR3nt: TGTGCCAGCAGCGACCAAGGTACAGCTTATGGCTACACCTTC; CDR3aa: CASSDQGTAYGYTF
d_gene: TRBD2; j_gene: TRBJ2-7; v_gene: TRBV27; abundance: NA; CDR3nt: TGTGCCAGCAGTAGGGGTCGGGGGGGGTCCGCCTACGAGCAGTACTTC; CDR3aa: CASSRGRGGSAYEQYF
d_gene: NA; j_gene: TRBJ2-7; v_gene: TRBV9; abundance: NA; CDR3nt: TGTGCCAGCAGCGTAGACGGACAGCTACGTTCCTACGAGCAGTACTTC; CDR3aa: CASSVDGQLRSYEQYF
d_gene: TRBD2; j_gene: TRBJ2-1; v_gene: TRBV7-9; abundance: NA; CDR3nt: TGTGCCAGCAGAAGGCCAACCGAAGCGGGACGCTACAATGAGCAGTTCTTC; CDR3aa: CASRRPTEAGRYNEQFF
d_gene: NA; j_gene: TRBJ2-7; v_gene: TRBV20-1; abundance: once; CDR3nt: TGCAGTGCTTCCCCTTCCGAGCAGTACTTC; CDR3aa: CSASPSEQYF
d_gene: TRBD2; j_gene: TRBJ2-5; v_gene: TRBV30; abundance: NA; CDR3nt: TGTGCCCGGGCGGGAGTCTCCGAGACCCAGTACTTC; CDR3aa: CARAGVSETQYF
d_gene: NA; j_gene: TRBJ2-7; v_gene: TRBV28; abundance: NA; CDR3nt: TGTGCCAGCAGTTCCGGGACCTTCCCTTACGAGCAGTACTTC; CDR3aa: CASSSGTFPYEQYF
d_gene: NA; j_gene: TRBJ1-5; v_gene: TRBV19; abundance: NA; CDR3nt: TGTGCCAGTAGTATTGGTCGGGATCAGCCCCAGCATTTT; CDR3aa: CASSIGRDQPQHF
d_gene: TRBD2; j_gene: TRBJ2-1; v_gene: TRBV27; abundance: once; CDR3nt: TGTGCCAGCAGTCTAAAGCGGGGTACCTACAATGAGCAGTTCTTC; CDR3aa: CASSLKRGTYNEQFF
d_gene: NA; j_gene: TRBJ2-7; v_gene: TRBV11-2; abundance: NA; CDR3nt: TGTGCCAGCAGCGCCTGGACAGGGACTACCTACGAGCAGTACTTC; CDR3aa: CASSAWTGTTYEQYF
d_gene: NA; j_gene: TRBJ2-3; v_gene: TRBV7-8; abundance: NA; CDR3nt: TGTGCCAGCAGCCGGGTTTTGGGCACAGATACGCAGTATTTT; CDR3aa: CASSRVLGTDTQYF
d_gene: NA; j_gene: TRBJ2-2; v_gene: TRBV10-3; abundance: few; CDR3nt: TGTGCCATCAGTGAGTCTTTGGACACCGGGGAGCTGTTTTTT; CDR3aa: CAISESLDTGELFF
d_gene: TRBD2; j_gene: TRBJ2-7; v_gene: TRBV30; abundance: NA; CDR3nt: TGTGCCTGGACTAGCGGGGTTACCTACGAGCAGTACTTC; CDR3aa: CAWTSGVTYEQYF
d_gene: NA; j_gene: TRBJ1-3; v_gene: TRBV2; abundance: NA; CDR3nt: TGTGCCAGCAGTGAAGAATGGGGCTCTGGAAACACCATATATTTT; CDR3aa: CASSEEWGSGNTIYF
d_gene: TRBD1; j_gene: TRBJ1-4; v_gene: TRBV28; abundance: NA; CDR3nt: TGTGCCAGCAGGACAACAGGGGCAACAACTAATGAAAAACTGTTTTTT; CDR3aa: CASRTTGATTNEKLFF
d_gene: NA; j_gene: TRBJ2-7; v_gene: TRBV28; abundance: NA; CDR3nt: TGTGCCAGCAGTTTCGGCAGGGGATACGAGCAGTACTTC; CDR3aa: CASSFGRGYEQYF
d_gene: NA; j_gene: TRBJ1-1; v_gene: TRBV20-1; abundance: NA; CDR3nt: TGCAGTGCTAGGGGTAACACTGAAGCTTTCTTT; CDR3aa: CSARGNTEAFF
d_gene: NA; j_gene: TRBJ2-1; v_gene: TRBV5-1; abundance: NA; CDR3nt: TGCGCCAGCAGATTGGACAGGGCTAGCGGGCTGGCCGTCAATGAGCAGTTCTTC; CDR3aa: CASRLDRASGLAVNEQFF
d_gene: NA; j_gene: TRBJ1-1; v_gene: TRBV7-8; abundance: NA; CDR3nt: TGTGCCAGCAGCTTAGACAGGAACACTGAAGCTTTCTTT; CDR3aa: CASSLDRNTEAFF
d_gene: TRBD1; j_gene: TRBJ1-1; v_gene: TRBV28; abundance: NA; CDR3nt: TGTGCCAGCAGGCCACTCCGGGACAGCCTAAAGAACACTGAAGCTTTCTTT; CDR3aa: CASRPLRDSLKNTEAFF
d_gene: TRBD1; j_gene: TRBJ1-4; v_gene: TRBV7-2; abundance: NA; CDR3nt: TGTGCCAGCAGCCAGACAGGGAATAATGAAAAACTGTTTTTT; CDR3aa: CASSQTGNNEKLFF
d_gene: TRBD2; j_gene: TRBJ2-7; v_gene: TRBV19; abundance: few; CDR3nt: TGTGCCAGTACCCGTGGTGGTTCGACTAGCATGGGCTACGAGCAGTACTTC; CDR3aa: CASTRGGSTSMGYEQYF
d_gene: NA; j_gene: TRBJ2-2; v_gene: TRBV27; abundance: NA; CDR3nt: TGTGCCAGCAGTACCAGACAGGCGACCGGGGAGCTGTTTTTT; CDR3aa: CASSTRQATGELFF
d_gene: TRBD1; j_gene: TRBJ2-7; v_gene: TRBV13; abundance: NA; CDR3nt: TGTGCCAGCAGCTTAGCTGGGACAGGGGTATACGAGCAGTACTTC; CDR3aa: CASSLAGTGVYEQYF
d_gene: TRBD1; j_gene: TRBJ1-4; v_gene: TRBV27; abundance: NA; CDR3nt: TGTGCCAGCAGTTTAGGACAGGGCCATGAAAAACTGTTTTTT; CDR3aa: CASSLGQGHEKLFF
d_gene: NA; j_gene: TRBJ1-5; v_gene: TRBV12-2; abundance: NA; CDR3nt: TGTGCAAGTCGCCCCCCCTACGGAAGCCCAGGTCAGCCCCAGCATTTT; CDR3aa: CASRPPYGSPGQPQHF
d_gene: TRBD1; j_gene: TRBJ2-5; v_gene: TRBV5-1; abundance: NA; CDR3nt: TGCGCCAGCAAAGAAATGACAGGGGGGCAACAGCCCCAGTACTTC; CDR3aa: CASKEMTGGQQPQYF
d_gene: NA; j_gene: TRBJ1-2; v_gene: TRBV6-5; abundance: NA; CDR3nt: TGTGCCAGCAGCCTGGACAGCGACTATGGCTACACCTTC; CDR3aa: CASSLDSDYGYTF
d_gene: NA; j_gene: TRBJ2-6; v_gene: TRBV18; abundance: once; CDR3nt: TGTGCCAGCTCACCATTAGAAGGGGGCTCTGGGGCCAACGTCCTGACTTTC; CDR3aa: CASSPLEGGSGANVLTF
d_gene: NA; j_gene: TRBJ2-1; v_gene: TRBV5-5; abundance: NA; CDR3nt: TGTGCCAGCCTTAGAAACAATGAGCAGTTCTTC; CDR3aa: CASLRNNEQFF
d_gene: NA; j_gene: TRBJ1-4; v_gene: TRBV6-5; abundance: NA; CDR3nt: TGTGCCAGCAGTTACAGGGGAGGGATCGGGAAACTGTTTTTT; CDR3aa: CASSYRGGIGKLFF
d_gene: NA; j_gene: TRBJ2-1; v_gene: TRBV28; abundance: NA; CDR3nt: TGTGCCACACTAACATTCCGGGTCGAGCTGGCAAATGAGCAGTTCTTC; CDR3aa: CATLTFRVELANEQFF
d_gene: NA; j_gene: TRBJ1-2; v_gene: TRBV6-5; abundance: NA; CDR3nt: TGTGCCAGCAGGGGGGCAGGAGGCTACACCTTC; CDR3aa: CASRGAGGYTF
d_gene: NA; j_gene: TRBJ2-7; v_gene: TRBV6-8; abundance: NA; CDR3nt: TGTGCCATCCCCCCCCAGGCAGGGCCCTACGAGCAGTACTTC; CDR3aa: CAIPPQAGPYEQYF
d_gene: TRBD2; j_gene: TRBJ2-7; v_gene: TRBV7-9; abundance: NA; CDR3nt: TGTGCCAGCAGCTTAGTCCTGACTAGCGGTTTCCACGAGCAGTACTTC; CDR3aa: CASSLVLTSGFHEQYF
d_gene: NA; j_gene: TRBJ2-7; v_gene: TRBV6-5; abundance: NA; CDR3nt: TGTGCCAGCAGTTACTCGACAGGTTCATCCTACGAGCAGTACTTC; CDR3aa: CASSYSTGSSYEQYF